Detailed here is one T cell receptor (beta chain). This sample is drawn from a study of control samples from healthy donors and cancer patients. J was trimmed by 5 bases and V by 4 bases; bases with no gene match: 3. CDR3 length: 12 amino acids. CDR1 is SQVTM and CDR2 is ANQGSEA in the germline V gene. The assay was immunoSEQ multiplex PCR, and TCRdb's table has in-frame clones only and misses some. This sample yields 180,000 or so clones, of which around 95% are seen a single time; roughly 4% belongs to the top ten. This TCR came from an older woman in good health. The specimen sequenced was blood. This chain joins TRBV29-1 and TRBJ2-7; 9 bases line up with TRBD2. CDR3 amino acids: CSVGGGAHEQYF. CDR3 DNA: TGCAGCGTTGGCGGGGGGGCCCACGAGCAGTACTTC.